Following are 21 T cell receptor beta chains from one sample sequenced in a study of PD-1 blockade in classical Hodgkin lymphoma. Each of the patients experienced relapse following autologous stem cell transplantation, and their brentuximab vedotin exposure differed. Clones were sequenced by immunoSEQ multiplex PCR, and TCRdb holds only the in-frame ones, with some missing. The top ten hold around 15% of the sample, which has approximately 37,000 clones, around 80% seen once. The material sequenced was peripheral blood mononuclear cells (PBMCs), taken at baseline. The receptors stem from a human donor with classical Hodgkin lymphoma.

The chain is built from TRBV18 and TRBJ1-1, with 10 bases aligning to TRBD1. CDR1 KGHSH and CDR2 LQKENI come from the germline V gene. The ends lost 5 bases at V and 2 bases at J; junction bases unmatched: 5. This CDR3 has 15 residues. CDR3 in amino acids: CASSYGQGENTEAFF. CDR3 DNA sequence: TGTGCCAGCTCATACGGACAGGGGGAAAACACTGAAGCTTTCTTT.

This clone was seen many times. V usage is TRBV27 and J usage is TRBJ2-7; 8 bases are shared with TRBD1. The CDR3 sequence is 13 residues long. CDR1 and CDR2 from the germline V gene are MNHEY and SMNVEV (reference sequence). The ends lost 4 bases at V and 1 base at J; junction bases unmatched: 0. The CDR3 region has the DNA TGTGCCAGCAGTTGGACAGGGTCCTACGAGCAGTACTTC. Amino acid sequence: CASSWTGSYEQYF.

The chain is built from TRBV7-9 and TRBJ1-1; possible D gene TRBD1, 5 bases. The V end lost 11 bases, the J end lost 3 bases, and 13 bases lay between the germline ends. Germline-derived CDR1 and CDR2 are SEHNR and FQNEAQ (reference sequence). This CDR3 is 12 amino acids long. CDR3 sequence: CAAGGRDTEAFF. CDR3 in DNA: TGTGCCGCGGGGGGGAGGGACACTGAAGCTTTCTTT.

The J gene is TRBJ1-3, the V gene TRBV10-2, with D unclear. The germline V and J ends were trimmed by 7 bases and 3 bases, with 7 bases remaining between them. The CDR3 is 12 amino acids. Germline CDR1 and CDR2: WSHSY and SAAADI. CDR3 sequence: CASMDGGNTIYF. The CDR3 bases are TGCGCCAGCATGGACGGTGGAAACACCATATATTTT.

The chain joins TRBV2 to TRBJ2-2; D might be TRBD1 (6 bases). This CDR3 spans 15 amino acids. The ends were cut back, 5 bases at V and 1 base at J, with 11 bases in the middle. Germline V gene sequence: CDR1 SNHLY, CDR2 FYNNEI. CDR3 sequence: CASSRDMMNTGELFF. The CDR3 nucleotides are TGTGCCAGCAGTAGGGACATGATGAACACCGGGGAGCTGTTTTTT.

V and J are TRBV5-5 and TRBJ2-1; the D gene is possibly TRBD2 (6 bases). Deletions cut 3 bases from V and 10 bases from J, with 11 bases between. This CDR3 has 12 amino acids. Germline V gene sequence: CDR1 SGHKS, CDR2 YYEKEE (reference sequence). In DNA form, the CDR3 reads TGTGCCAGCAGCTGGACTCTAGCGGAGCAGTTCTTC. Its protein product is CASSWTLAEQFF.

The genes are TRBV7-8 and TRBJ2-3; D perhaps matches TRBD2 (5 bases). The CDR3 loop spans 16 amino acids. Deletions cut 3 bases from V and 0 bases from J, with 13 bases between. Germline CDR1 is SGHVS and CDR2 is FQNEAQ. The CDR3 spells CASSFTRAFSTDTQYF. CDR3 nucleotide sequence: TGTGCCAGCAGCTTTACGCGGGCGTTTAGCACAGATACGCAGTATTTT.

This clone was detected only once. J is TRBJ1-6 and V is TRBV6-5; 9 bases are shared with TRBD1. The germline V gene has CDR1 MNHEY and CDR2 SVGAGI. The CDR3 covers 15 residues. Trimming removed 5 bases from V and 6 bases from J; junction bases left unmatched: 5. Here the CDR3 reads CASSKQGAGNSPLHF. CDR3 coding DNA: TGTGCCAGCAGTAAACAGGGGGCGGGTAATTCACCCCTCCACTTT.

The rearrangement uses TRBV19 and TRBJ2-7; D is unresolved. Germline values: CDR1 LNHDA, CDR2 SQIVND (reference sequence). This CDR3 is 13 amino acids long. V was clipped by 3 bases and J by 2 bases, with 8 bases between them. The CDR3 region has the DNA TGTGCCAGTAGTATGCAACTAACCTACGAGCAGTACTTC. The encoded protein is CASSMQLTYEQYF.

The chain uses TRBV6-1 and TRBJ2-5, with D perhaps matching TRBD2 (6 bases). The CDR3 loop spans 13 amino acids. Germline CDR1 is MNHNS and CDR2 is SASEGT. V shed 7 bases and J shed 0 bases, with 9 bases lying between them. The DNA for the CDR3 is TGTGCCAGCAAGGGACTGAACCAAGAGACCCAGTACTTC. Amino acids: CASKGLNQETQYF.

This sequence joins TRBV20-1 and TRBJ1-2; D remains unclear. V was trimmed by 6 bases and J by 4 bases, leaving 9 bases between them. The germline gives CDR1 DFQATT, CDR2 SNEGSKA (reference sequence). The CDR3 is 11 residues long. The CDR3 here is CSASQFYGYTF. The DNA of the CDR3 is TGCAGTGCCTCCCAGTTCTATGGCTACACCTTC.

The V call is TRBV29-1, the J call TRBJ2-7; D not certain. The CDR3 has 12 residues. V was cut by 2 bases and J by 5 bases, with 10 bases left in between. Germline V lookup: CDR1 SQVTM, CDR2 ANQGSEA. Written as DNA, the CDR3 is TGCAGCGTTGAAATAGGGTCCCACGAGCAGTACTTC. Translation: CSVEIGSHEQYF.

The rearrangement uses TRBV7-9 and TRBJ1-2; 7 bases are shared with TRBD1. The CDR3 is 18 residues long. The J segment lost 4 bases and the V segment lost 0 bases, leaving 14 bases of the junction unmatched. The germline V gene encodes CDR1 SEHNR and CDR2 FQNEAQ (reference sequence). In DNA, the CDR3 is TGTGCCAGCAGCTTAGCGGAGGAAGGGGGCAGTCGTAGCTATGGCTACACCTTC. Protein product: CASSLAEEGGSRSYGYTF.

The rearrangement joins TRBV19 to TRBJ2-1, with 8 positions matching TRBD1. This CDR3 contains 15 residues. Germline values: CDR1 LNHDA, CDR2 SQIVND (reference sequence). V was clipped by 1 base and J by 7 bases; unmatched bases: 6. This CDR3 reads CASSIGPGGMNEQFF. In DNA form, the CDR3 reads TGTGCCAGTAGTATAGGACCAGGGGGCATGAATGAGCAGTTCTTC.

The V and J genes are TRBV29-1 and TRBJ2-7; no firm D call. The germline V gene encodes CDR1 SQVTM and CDR2 ANQGSEA. The ends were cut back, 4 bases at V and 0 bases at J, with 10 bases in the middle. CDR3 length: 13 residues. The CDR3 nucleotides read TGCAGCGTTGGTGGGCCCTACTCCTACGAGCAGTACTTC. This translates into CSVGGPYSYEQYF.

The V gene is TRBV4-3, the J gene TRBJ2-7; TRBD1 or TRBD2 may be the D gene (5 bases each). This CDR3 contains 15 residues. Germline assignment: CDR1 LGHNA and CDR2 YSLEER. V was trimmed by 0 bases and J by 4 bases, leaving 13 bases between them. CDR3 amino acids: CASSQDRGRGYEQYF. The CDR3 coding sequence is TGCGCCAGCAGCCAAGATCGGGGACGGGGTTACGAGCAGTACTTC.

This clone was seen only once. This rearrangement joins TRBV6-6 to TRBJ2-1; D possibly corresponds to TRBD2 (6 bases). With 10 bases removed from V and 4 bases from J, the gap between germline ends came to 17 bases. The CDR3 is 14 amino acids. Germline-derived CDR1 and CDR2 are MNHNY and SVGAGI (reference sequence). The CDR3 sequence is CAITSAGLYNEQFF. The CDR3 nucleotides read TGTGCCATCACGTCCGCGGGGTTATACAATGAGCAGTTCTTC.

The chain combines TRBV6-5 with TRBJ1-2, with D uncertain. This CDR3 is built from 12 residues. V shed 2 bases and J shed 5 bases, with 6 bases lying between them. The germline CDR1 and CDR2 sequences are MNHEY and SVGAGI. CDR3 in DNA: TGTGCCAGCAGTTACAATTCATATGGCTACACCTTC. Amino acid sequence: CASSYNSYGYTF.

The chain combines TRBV5-6 with TRBJ1-5, with a tentative D call TRBD1 (5 bases). The germline V and J ends were trimmed by 0 bases and 7 bases, with 5 bases remaining between them. Germline CDR1 reads SGHDT; CDR2 reads YYEEEE. The CDR3 sequence is 12 residues long. CDR3 loop: CASSLGDQPQHF. In nucleotides, the CDR3 is TGTGCCAGCAGCTTGGGGGACCAGCCCCAGCATTTT.

The rearrangement links TRBV19 to TRBJ2-1; 9 bases map to TRBD1. The CDR3 loop spans 16 amino acids. V lost 5 bases to trimming and J lost 1 base; unmatched junction nucleotides: 6. Germline-derived CDR1 and CDR2 are LNHDA and SQIVND (reference sequence). CDR3 region: CASSPGQGGSYNEQFF. The DNA for the CDR3 is TGTGCCAGTAGTCCGGGACAGGGCGGGTCCTACAATGAGCAGTTCTTC.

The rearrangement links TRBV19 to TRBJ1-1; TRBD1 matches 9 bases. V shed 3 bases, J shed 2 bases, and the junction held 1 base outside the gene matches. Germline CDR1 is LNHDA and CDR2 is SQIVND (reference sequence). This CDR3 region has 14 residues. The CDR3 nucleotides are TGTGCCAGTAGTATGGGACAGGGAAACACTGAAGCTTTCTTT. Protein: CASSMGQGNTEAFF.